The 3 T cell receptor beta chains given below trace back to one sample, sequenced in a study of T cell repertoires in cytomegalovirus infection (dated 2019 in TCRdb). The reads were generated on an Illumina HiSeq 1500. The public reads were quality trimmed at Q25 with fastp and then assembled into clones with MiXCR by TCRdb, keeping productive beta chains. For every CDR3 protein sequence, its rows merge into one entry that carries the most common genes and DNA. For this sample the table gives roughly 500,000 distinct CDR3 sequences, of which roughly 12% were detected only once. The ten largest make up approximately 10% of the sample. Sequenced input: PBMCs. Receptors were obtained from a human donor in good health (CMV status not recorded). Some clones in this sample may be carry-over from other donors' samples.

This clonotype was seen ten or more times. The chain couples TRBV7-9 to TRBJ2-5; unclear D gene. Germline V gives CDR1 SEHNR, CDR2 FQNEAQ (reference sequence). CDR3 length equals 11 residues. Deletions cut 5 bases from V and 2 bases from J, with 3 bases between. In DNA form, the CDR3 reads TGTGCCAGCAGCCGACAAGAGACCCAGTACTTC. This translates into CASSRQETQYF.

This clonotype was observed many times. The chain combines TRBV6-5 with TRBJ2-3, with TRBD1 as a possible D gene (6 bases). Germline V CDR1 and CDR2: MNHEY, SVGAGI. V was clipped by 6 bases and J by 1 base, with 14 bases between them. There are 15 residues in the CDR3. The CDR3 DNA sequence: TGTGCCAGCAGCTTTCAGGCAGGGGGCACAGATACGCAGTATTTT. Amino acid sequence: CASSFQAGGTDTQYF.

The chain employs TRBV20-1 and TRBJ1-2; possible D gene TRBD1, 6 bases. Trimming cost V 1 base and J 7 bases, with 13 bases left between them. The CDR3 runs to 13 residues. The germline CDR1 and CDR2 sequences are DFQATT and SNEGSKA (reference sequence). CDR3 amino acids: CSARAGGEGGYTF. CDR3 in DNA: TGCAGTGCTAGAGCGGGGGGCGAGGGTGGCTACACCTTC.